The clone carrying this T cell receptor beta chain was counted at least ten times. Antigen specificity is unknown. Germline lookup yields CDR1 DFQATT and CDR2 SNEGSKA (reference sequence). The V end lost 1 base, the J end lost 3 bases, and 15 bases lay between the germline ends. The length of the CDR3 is 15 residues. Graves' hyperthyroidism was deemed stable given no ophthalmopathy progression within 18 months. Clinical symptoms, serum thyroxine and TRAb, thyroid ultrasound and orbital computed tomography together formed the diagnostic basis. The sample originates from a study of T cells in Graves' hyperthyroidism and ophthalmopathy. Amplified TCR beta CDR3 regions derived from RNA transcripts. First-round RT-PCR of the TCR CDR3 relied on the HTBI primer set. Each CDR3 protein is one row after TCRdb ran MiXCR on the multiplex PCR reads. The repertoire holds roughly 710,000 distinct CDR3 sequences, with 30% to 40% as singletons.

Findings of the study overall: Model output signaled ophthalmopathy a median approximately six months ahead of onset. Blood also held most thyroid clonotypes expanded beyond 0.001.

The TCR sequence derives from a woman between 40 and 50 years old with Graves' hyperthyroidism. Sequenced input: blood. The chain is built from TRBV20-1 and TRBJ1-1, with D possibly matching TRBD1 (6 bases). The DNA of the CDR3 is TGCAGTGCTAGAGTCGTACGTACAGGGTACACTGAAGCTTTCTTT. This gives the protein CSARVVRTGYTEAFF.